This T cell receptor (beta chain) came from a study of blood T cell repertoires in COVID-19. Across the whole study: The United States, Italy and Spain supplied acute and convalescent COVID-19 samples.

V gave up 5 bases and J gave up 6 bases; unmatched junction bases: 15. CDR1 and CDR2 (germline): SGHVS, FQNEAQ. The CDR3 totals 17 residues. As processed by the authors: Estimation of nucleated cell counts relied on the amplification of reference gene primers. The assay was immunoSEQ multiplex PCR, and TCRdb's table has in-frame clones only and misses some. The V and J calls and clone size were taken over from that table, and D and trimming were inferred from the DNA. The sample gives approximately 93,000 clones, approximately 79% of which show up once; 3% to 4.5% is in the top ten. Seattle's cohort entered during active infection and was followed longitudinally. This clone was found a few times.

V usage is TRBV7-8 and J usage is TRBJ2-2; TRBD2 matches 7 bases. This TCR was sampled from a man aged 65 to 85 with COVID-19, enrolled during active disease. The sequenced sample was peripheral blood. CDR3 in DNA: TGTGCCAGCAGCCCCTCCCGGTTAGCGGGCGGGTCCGGGGAGCTGTTTTTT. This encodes CASSPSRLAGGSGELFF.